Below are 21 T cell receptor beta chains sequenced from a single sample in a study of blood T cell repertoires in COVID-19. Generated by immunoSEQ multiplex PCR, the TCRdb table keeps only in-frame clones and is missing some. The sample shows roughly 190,000 clones, around 83% of them seen only once. Specimen: peripheral blood. These receptors originate from a woman of 80 years or more in a cohort sampled during active or convalescent COVID-19.

As DNA, the CDR3 is TGCAGCTACGGTGACAGGGTGGGCTCCTACAATGAGCAGTTCTTC. The encoded protein is CSYGDRVGSYNEQFF. The chain links TRBV29-1 to TRBJ2-1; 7 bases are shared with TRBD1. Germline V lookup: CDR1 SQVTM, CDR2 ANQGSEA. The CDR3 loop spans 15 amino acids. V lost 8 bases and J lost 0; bases outside the gene matches: 10.

The V gene is TRBV9, the J gene TRBJ2-1; a possible D gene is TRBD1 (5 bases). The CDR3 sequence is 15 residues long. The germline V gene encodes CDR1 SGDLS and CDR2 YYNGEE. Trimming pared 1 base from V and 0 bases from J, leaving 8 bases between. In nucleotides, the CDR3 is TGTGCCAGCAGCGTAAGACAGTACTCCTACAATGAGCAGTTCTTC. It encodes CASSVRQYSYNEQFF.

J is TRBJ1-2 and V is TRBV27; weak D call: TRBD1 (6 bases). Between the trimmed V and J ends, which lost 5 bases and 3 bases, there was a span of 10 bases. CDR3 length equals 13 residues. Germline V CDR1 and CDR2: MNHEY, SMNVEV (reference sequence). The CDR3 loop is CASSTRGYYGYTF. CDR3 in DNA: TGTGCCAGCAGTACCAGGGGATACTATGGCTACACCTTC.

The chain recombines TRBV2 with TRBJ2-7; 10 positions agree with TRBD1. V lost 6 bases, J lost 11 bases, and 34 bases stayed unmatched. There are 21 residues in the CDR3. Germline loops: CDR1 SNHLY, CDR2 FYNNEI. CDR3 amino acids: CASSEPILEGQGRPAGPREYV. The CDR3 DNA follows: TGTGCCAGCAGCGAGCCAATACTTGAGGGACAGGGGCGGCCAGCGGGTCCTCGCGAGTACGTC.

The chain has TRBV6-2 or TRBV6-3 and TRBJ2-7, with D perhaps TRBD1 (5 bases). Germline lookup yields CDR1 MNHEY and CDR2 SVGEGT. Trimming left V 5 bases short and J 4 bases short, with 9 bases between. The CDR3 runs to 12 residues. The CDR3 spells CASSLDKYEQYV. The CDR3 DNA is TGTGCCAGCAGTCTGGACAAGTACGAGCAGTACGTC.

The chain links TRBV28 to TRBJ1-5; 7 bases are a match to TRBD1. CDR3 length equals 16 residues. Germline assignment: CDR1 MDHEN and CDR2 SYDVKM. The junction had 5 bases not matched to a gene; V was cut back by 1 base and J by 2 bases. CDR3 loop: CASSLLGGGRNQPQHF. The CDR3 nucleotides are TGTGCCAGCAGTTTATTAGGGGGCGGGCGCAATCAGCCCCAGCATTTT.

V and J are TRBV5-1 and TRBJ2-1; 7 nucleotides line up with TRBD2. The V gene's germline CDR1 is SGHRS and CDR2 YFSETQ. J lost 6 bases, V lost 0 bases, and 6 bases had no gene match. CDR3 length equals 15 residues. The DNA of the CDR3 is TGCGCCAGCAGCTTGGTCTTAGCGGGCTCCAATGAGCAGTTCTTC. Translation: CASSLVLAGSNEQFF.

In its sample, this clone was seen once. J is TRBJ1-5 and V is TRBV30; possibly TRBD1 for D (5 bases). With 3 bases removed from V and 0 bases from J, the gap between germline ends came to 6 bases. The CDR3 has 13 residues. CDR1 GTSNPN and CDR2 SVGIG come from the germline V gene (reference sequence). The CDR3 is CAWRDNSNQPQHF. DNA for the CDR3: TGTGCCTGGAGGGACAATAGCAATCAGCCCCAGCATTTT.

The genes are TRBV3-1 (or the pseudogene TRBV3-2) and TRBJ1-6; 7 bases fit TRBD1. Unmatched junction bases numbered 18, after V lost 4 bases and J lost 15 bases. Germline V lookup: CDR1 LGHDT, CDR2 YNNKEL (reference sequence). CDR3 length: 16 residues. CDR3 amino acids: CASSPFTGQKTSGLHF. The CDR3, as DNA: TGTGCCAGCAGCCCCTTCACGGGACAGAAGACTTCAGGCCTCCACTTT.

This rearrangement joins TRBV10-3 to TRBJ1-5; 10 bases map to TRBD1. V was pared by 10 bases and J by 2 bases, with 8 bases of the junction left unmatched. The CDR3 is made up of 15 amino acids. Germline assignment: CDR1 ENHRY and CDR2 SYGVKD. CDR3: CATTGTGDGNQPQHF. For the CDR3, the DNA is TGTGCCACCACCGGGACAGGGGATGGCAATCAGCCCCAGCATTTT.

The chain is built from TRBV19 and TRBJ1-5; 9 bases map to TRBD1. Trimming at V came to 8 bases and at J to 0 bases, leaving 11 bases not matched to a gene. The CDR3 sequence is 17 residues long. Germline V gene sequence: CDR1 LNHDA, CDR2 SQIVND (reference sequence). DNA of the CDR3: TGTGCCAGTCGACGGGGACAGGGCGAGTTTAGCAATCAGCCCCAGCATTTT. Its protein product is CASRRGQGEFSNQPQHF.

The chain is built from TRBV2 and TRBJ1-6; 8 nucleotides agree with TRBD1. The CDR3 runs to 14 residues. The J segment lost 7 bases and the V segment lost 6 bases, leaving 5 bases of the junction unmatched. Per the germline V gene, CDR1 is SNHLY and CDR2 is FYNNEI. The CDR3 is CASRQGVNNSPLHF. CDR3 in DNA: TGTGCCAGCAGACAGGGGGTTAACAATTCACCCCTCCACTTT.

The V call is TRBV5-1, the J call TRBJ2-7; no definite D call. Looked up from germline, CDR1 is SGHRS and CDR2 is YFSETQ. The CDR3 has 13 amino acids. V was pared by 0 bases and J by 8 bases, with 12 bases between. The CDR3 loop is CASSLANEEKQYF. The CDR3 DNA reads as TGCGCCAGCAGCTTGGCCAACGAAGAGAAGCAGTACTTC.

CDR3 nucleotides: TGTGCCTGGAGTTCCCTCGGGACAGAAGAAAAACTGTTTTTT. Protein sequence: CAWSSLGTEEKLFF. The chain carries TRBV30 and TRBJ1-4, with TRBD1 matching 7 bases. CDR3 length equals 14 residues. CDR1 GTSNPN and CDR2 SVGIG come from the germline V gene (reference sequence). V was pared by 2 bases and J by 8 bases, with 8 bases of the junction left unmatched.

V is TRBV19 and J is TRBJ2-7; 10 bases agree with TRBD1. V lost 5 bases to trimming and J lost 0 bases; unmatched junction nucleotides: 7. This CDR3 region has 16 residues. CDR1 is LNHDA and CDR2 is SQIVND in the germline V gene (reference sequence). DNA of the CDR3: TGTGCCAGTAGTCTGGGGGGACAGGGGAGCTCCTACGAGCAGTACTTC. Protein product: CASSLGGQGSSYEQYF.

The chain couples TRBV7-2 to TRBJ2-1; 10 bases agree with TRBD1. J lost 12 bases, V lost 5 bases, and 22 bases had no gene match. CDR3 size: 18 residues. Germline lookup yields CDR1 SGHTA and CDR2 FQGNSA. The CDR3 region is CASSRRQGAPSGTLGQFF. The DNA of the CDR3 is TGTGCCAGCAGCCGTCGACAGGGGGCGCCAAGCGGGACATTAGGGCAGTTCTTC.

The V and J genes are TRBV4-3 and TRBJ2-7; D not certain. Germline assignment: CDR1 LGHNA and CDR2 YSLEER. V was trimmed by 1 base and J by 5 bases, leaving 9 bases between them. The CDR3 spans 13 residues. The CDR3 DNA reads as TGCGCCAGCAGCCAAGCGAGGTACGACGAGCAGTACTTC. It specifies CASSQARYDEQYF.

The rearrangement links TRBV10-3 to TRBJ1-5; maybe TRBD1 (6 bases). V dropped 4 bases and J dropped 1 base, with 14 bases sitting between them. The CDR3 extends over 16 amino acids. The V gene's germline CDR1 is ENHRY and CDR2 SYGVKD. CDR3 sequence reads: CAISAEGGLSNQPQHF. Here the CDR3 DNA reads TGTGCCATCAGTGCGGAGGGGGGGTTGAGCAATCAGCCCCAGCATTTT.

This sequence joins TRBV24-1 and TRBJ2-3, with D possibly TRBD2 on 5 matching bases. This CDR3 spans 14 amino acids. Trimming left V 9 bases short and J 0 bases short, with 12 bases between. The V gene's germline CDR1 is KGHDR and CDR2 SFDVKD. In DNA, the CDR3 is TGTGCCACCGGCGGCGGGTCTAGCACAGATACGCAGTATTTT. Protein: CATGGGSSTDTQYF.

This chain links TRBV7-9 with TRBJ2-7, with D hard to call. Between the trimmed V and J ends, which lost 2 bases and 0 bases, there was a span of 8 bases. CDR1 and CDR2 from the germline V gene are SEHNR and FQNEAQ (reference sequence). The CDR3 is made up of 14 amino acids. The CDR3 DNA reads TGTGCCAGCAGCTTACGCGGAGACTCCTACGAGCAGTACTTC. This encodes CASSLRGDSYEQYF.

The chain has TRBV2 and TRBJ1-5; D call uncertain. The CDR3 is 15 residues long. The V gene's germline CDR1 is SNHLY and CDR2 FYNNEI. Trimming took off 7 bases at V and 0 bases at J, with 13 bases between the two ends. The CDR3 region has the DNA TGTGCCAGCAAACAGTTCGATAATAGCAATCAGCCCCAGCATTTT. It yields the protein CASKQFDNSNQPQHF.